One and the same sample provided the 25 T cell receptor beta chains below, sequenced in a study of blood T cell repertoires in COVID-19 (dated by TCRdb to 2018 to 2021). Libraries were constructed by the immunoSEQ multiplex PCR assay. TCRdb carries this immuneACCESS record with in-frame sequences only. Its versions omit some clonotypes, under half of them owing to an unresolved V gene in the studies checked, with the rest unexplained. Present in this sample are 340,000 or so clones, just over 85% of which were seen just once. The ten largest clonotypes hold around 4.2% of the sample. Input material: PBMCs or T cells enriched from blood (not recorded which). The receptors shown here come from a woman between 35 and 50 years old with acute COVID-19.

This chain links TRBV28 with TRBJ2-3; D is unclear. The germline gives CDR1 MDHEN, CDR2 SYDVKM. V lost 4 bases and J 1 base, leaving 9 bases between the germline ends. The CDR3 extends over 14 amino acids. As DNA, the CDR3 is TGTGCCAGCAGTTCCCCAGTCCGCACAGATACGCAGTATTTT. Translated: CASSSPVRTDTQYF. Full variable domain (rest looked up from reference TRBV28 and TRBJ2-3): DVKVTQSSRYLVKRTGEKVFLECVQDMDHENMFWYRQDPGLGLRLIYFSYDVKMKEKGDIPEGYSVSREKKERFSLILESASTNQTSMYLCASSSPVRTDTQYFGPGTRLTVL.

This chain joins TRBV5-6 and TRBJ2-5; TRBD2 might be the D (7 bases). Germline values: CDR1 SGHDT, CDR2 YYEEEE. This CDR3 has 15 residues. CDR3 amino acids: CASESRGRGQETQYF. CDR3 nucleotide sequence: TGTGCGTCCGAGAGTAGGGGGAGGGGCCAAGAGACCCAGTACTTC. The full variable domain, rest sourced from reference TRBV5-6 and TRBJ2-5, is DAGVTQSPTHLIKTRGQQVTLRCSPKSGHDTVSWYQQALGQGPQFIFQYYEEEERQRGNFPDRFSGHQFPNYSSELNVNALLLGDSALYLCASESRGRGQETQYFGPGTRLLVL.

This rearrangement joins TRBV7-2 to TRBJ1-5; tentatively, D is TRBD1 (5 bases). Per the germline V gene, CDR1 is SGHTA and CDR2 is FQGNSA. The CDR3 is made up of 16 amino acids. V lost 1 base to trimming and J lost 0 bases, with 10 bases between them. Here the CDR3 DNA reads TGTGCCAGCAGCTTAGTGCAGGGCTATAGCAATCAGCCCCAGCATTTT. It codes for CASSLVQGYSNQPQHF.

The rearrangement uses TRBV5-1 and TRBJ1-2; a weak D match, TRBD1 (5 bases). CDR1 SGHRS and CDR2 YFSETQ come from the germline V gene. The length of the CDR3 is 14 residues. Trimming took 0 bases from V and 5 from J, leaving 11 bases between them. This CDR3 reads CASSLGPGGYGYTF. The CDR3 DNA sequence: TGCGCCAGCAGCTTGGGTCCCGGGGGGTATGGCTACACCTTC.

This rearrangement joins TRBV5-1 to TRBJ2-7; D is undetermined. V lost 1 base and J lost 7, with 15 bases in between. The length of the CDR3 is 14 residues. The germline CDR1 and CDR2 sequences are SGHRS and YFSETQ. The CDR3 DNA follows: TGCGCCAGCAGCTTGTCCCCAAAAGCCGGTGAGCAGTACTTC. This gives the protein CASSLSPKAGEQYF. Looking up the rest from reference TRBV5-1 and TRBJ2-7 gives the full variable domain: KAGVTQTPRYLIKTRGQQVTLSCSPISGHRSVSWYQQTPGQGLQFLFEYFSETQRNKGNFPGRFSGRQFSNSRSEMNVSTLELGDSALYLCASSLSPKAGEQYFGPGTRLTVT.

Note on this clone: An end of the junction does not agree with germline; a read error may underlie this. J is TRBJ1-5 and V is TRBV2; D remains ambiguous. In germline, CDR1 is SNHLY, CDR2 FYNNEI. The CDR3 has 13 amino acids. The CDR3 spells CASNALGNQSQHF. The CDR3 nucleotides read TGTGCCAGCAATGCCTTGGGCAATCAGTCCCAGCATTTT.

V is TRBV3-1 (or the pseudogene TRBV3-2) and J is TRBJ1-2; 8 bases align to TRBD1. Germline lookup yields CDR1 LGHDT and CDR2 YNNKEL (reference sequence). V lost 3 bases and J lost 1; bases outside the gene matches: 7. The CDR3 is 16 residues long. CDR3 nucleotide sequence: TGTGCCAGCAGCCACCGAGGGACAGGTGGTAACTATGGCTACACCTTC. It encodes CASSHRGTGGNYGYTF.

The rearrangement links TRBV3-1 (or the pseudogene TRBV3-2) to TRBJ2-5; 10 bases agree with TRBD2. In germline, CDR1 is LGHDT, CDR2 YNNKEL (reference sequence). CDR3 length equals 16 residues. V lost 0 bases, J lost 5 bases, and 6 bases stayed unmatched. CDR3 protein: CASSQEKAGGHETQYF. CDR3 nucleotides: TGTGCCAGCAGCCAAGAGAAAGCGGGGGGGCATGAGACCCAGTACTTC.

The chain joins TRBV5-5 to TRBJ1-5, with D possibly being TRBD1 (5 bases). The germline V and J ends were trimmed by 4 bases and 5 bases, with 22 bases remaining between them. The length of the CDR3 is 17 residues. Germline V lookup: CDR1 SGHKS, CDR2 YYEKEE (reference sequence). The CDR3 region is CASSPVPGIGGHQPQHF. The CDR3 nucleotides read TGTGCCAGCAGCCCAGTGCCAGGAATCGGGGGTCATCAGCCCCAGCATTTT. The whole variable domain, remainder taken from reference TRBV5-5 and TRBJ1-5, is DAGVTQSPTHLIKTRGQQVTLRCSPISGHKSVSWYQQVLGQGPQFIFQYYEKEERGRGNFPDRFSARQFPNYSSELNVNALLLGDSALYLCASSPVPGIGGHQPQHFGDGTRLSIL.

This sequence joins TRBV9 and TRBJ2-1, with TRBD2 matching 8 bases. The CDR3 loop spans 16 amino acids. The V gene's germline CDR1 is SGDLS and CDR2 YYNGEE. Germline trimming cut 0 bases from V and 2 bases from J; bases unmatched to any gene: 4. For the CDR3, the DNA is TGTGCCAGCAGCGTAGGCGTCGGGGGGGCCTACAATGAGCAGTTCTTC. It specifies CASSVGVGGAYNEQFF.

The rearrangement links TRBV7-2 to TRBJ1-1; 10 bases line up with TRBD1. Germline loops: CDR1 SGHTA, CDR2 FQGNSA. This CDR3 has 15 residues. The V gene end was trimmed by 1 base and the J gene end by 3 bases; junction bases not matched to a gene: 2. The CDR3 DNA follows: TGTGCCAGCAGCTTAGTGGACAGGGGGGACACTGAAGCTTTCTTT. Translated: CASSLVDRGDTEAFF.

This chain connects TRBV10-3 to TRBJ1-6; D not resolved. Trimming removed 6 bases at V and 7 bases at J, with 10 bases between. CDR1 ENHRY and CDR2 SYGVKD come from the germline V gene. The CDR3 is made up of 13 amino acids. CDR3 sequence (DNA): TGTGCCATCAGCCCTTCACACAATTCACCCCTCCACTTT. Protein sequence: CAISPSHNSPLHF.

The J gene is TRBJ1-6, the V gene TRBV9; TRBD1 agrees at 7 bases. Germline CDR1 and CDR2: SGDLS and YYNGEE. The CDR3 is made up of 14 amino acids. Trimming at V came to 3 bases and at J to 7 bases, leaving 4 bases not matched to a gene. The CDR3 loop reads CASSGTGENSPLHF. For the CDR3, the DNA is TGTGCCAGCAGCGGAACAGGGGAGAATTCACCCCTCCACTTT.

The chain joins TRBV18 to TRBJ1-3, with D perhaps matching TRBD1 (6 bases). This CDR3 has 14 amino acids. Trimming cost V 8 bases and J 0 bases, with 11 bases left between them. In germline, CDR1 is KGHSH, CDR2 LQKENI. The CDR3 reads CASLDSRSGNTIYF. The CDR3 coding sequence is TGTGCCAGCCTGGACAGTCGCTCTGGAAACACCATATATTTT.

As for this clone: Because the CDR3 is missing its conserved closing phenylalanine or tryptophan, this is likely a read error. It is unclear where the CDR3 begins or ends on the DNA, so no DNA is shown, and the CDR3 is as TCRdb lists it. The chain combines TRBV27 with TRBJ2-7; TRBD2, the table's D call, was not compared with the DNA. Germline CDR1 MNHEY, CDR2 SMNVEV (reference sequence). The CDR3 extends over 14 residues, inclusive of both ends. CDR3 region: CASSPDPRSGHIWI.

A few counts support this clone. The V gene is TRBV20-1, the J gene TRBJ2-7; D uncertain. The CDR3 length is 11 residues. Per germline, CDR1 DFQATT and CDR2 SNEGSKA (reference sequence). The V and J ends lost 2 bases and 6 bases respectively, with 8 bases between them. Here the CDR3 DNA reads TGCAGTGCTAGAACCGACTCCGAGCAGTACTTC. It specifies CSARTDSEQYF.

The rearrangement joins TRBV2 to TRBJ2-7; tentative D call: TRBD1 (5 bases). The CDR3 sequence is 13 residues long. The germline V and J ends were trimmed by 8 bases and 4 bases, with 15 bases remaining between them. In germline, CDR1 is SNHLY, CDR2 FYNNEI. The chain's CDR3 is CASSPARVYEQYF. CDR3 sequence (DNA): TGTGCCAGCTCCCCCGCCAGGGTGTACGAGCAGTACTTC. The whole variable domain, filled in from reference TRBV2 and TRBJ2-7, reads EPEVTQTPSHQVTQMGQEVILRCVPISNHLYFYWYRQILGQKVEFLVSFYNNEISEKSEIFDDQFSVERPDGSNFTLKIRSTKLEDSAMYFCASSPARVYEQYFGPGTRLTVT.

CDR3 in DNA: TGTGCCAGTTCCATCACAGGGTTACCAAGGGAAGCTTTCTTT. Encoded protein: CASSITGLPREAFF. This chain joins TRBV2 and TRBJ1-1, with a possible D match to TRBD1 (6 bases). Per the germline V gene, CDR1 is SNHLY and CDR2 is FYNNEI. Trimming removed 9 bases at V and 8 bases at J, with 22 bases between. The CDR3 contains 14 residues.

The rearrangement joins TRBV28 to TRBJ2-7; TRBD2 agrees at 8 bases. V lost 3 bases to trimming and J lost 6 bases; unmatched junction nucleotides: 13. Germline V gene data show CDR1 as MDHEN and CDR2 as SYDVKM. This CDR3 has 16 amino acids. The CDR3 DNA sequence: TGTGCCAGCAGTTTCACCTCCCCGGGGGGGTGGCGCGAGCAGTACTTC. Translated, it gives CASSFTSPGGWREQYF.

The rearrangement links TRBV4-1 to TRBJ2-7, with D perhaps matching TRBD2 (5 bases). V dropped 0 bases and J dropped 0 bases, with 18 bases sitting between them. Germline loops: CDR1 MGHRA, CDR2 YSYEKL. This CDR3 region has 18 residues. The CDR3 nucleotides are TGCGCCAGCAGCCAAGATATGGTGCGGCGGGCCAGCTCCTACGAGCAGTACTTC. Translated, it gives CASSQDMVRRASSYEQYF.

The V call is TRBV5-1, the J call TRBJ2-1; TRBD2 matches 9 bases. Germline lookup yields CDR1 SGHRS and CDR2 YFSETQ. There are 16 residues in the CDR3. After removal of 2 bases from V and 5 bases from J, the junction contained 8 bases not matched to a gene. This CDR3 reads CASSFIGLALNNEQFF. Here the CDR3 DNA reads TGCGCCAGCAGCTTCATCGGACTAGCGCTAAACAATGAGCAGTTCTTC.

This chain joins TRBV19 and TRBJ1-1; D remains unclear. The germline CDR1 and CDR2 sequences are LNHDA and SQIVND (reference sequence). V gave up 3 bases and J gave up 4 bases, with 15 bases separating them. The CDR3 spans 15 residues. The CDR3 nucleotides read TGTGCCAGTAGTATGAATCCGGGGAGGAGCACTGAAGCTTTCTTT. Translation gives CASSMNPGRSTEAFF.

V usage is TRBV4-2 and J usage is TRBJ2-4; 13 bases are a match to TRBD2. CDR1 and CDR2 from the germline V gene are LGHNA and YNFKEQ. CDR3 size: 19 residues. Trimming took 1 base from V and 0 from J; bases not matched to a gene: 6. CDR3 in DNA: TGTGCCAGCAGCCAAGGGACTAGCGGGAGAAATTTAGCCAAAAACATTCAGTACTTC. Protein: CASSQGTSGRNLAKNIQYF.

This rearrangement joins TRBV25-1 to TRBJ1-4; D unclear. Germline CDR1 MGHDK, CDR2 SYGVNS. V was shortened by 4 bases and J by 7 bases, with 13 bases between the two germline ends. The CDR3 loop spans 14 amino acids. The CDR3 spells CASSGSTPGEKLFF. In nucleotides, the CDR3 is TGTGCCAGCAGTGGTTCCACCCCGGGTGAAAAACTGTTTTTT.

This clone was seen once. The rearrangement links TRBV19 to TRBJ1-5; 8 positions match TRBD1. Germline CDR1 is LNHDA and CDR2 is SQIVND (reference sequence). CDR3 length: 16 amino acids. V dropped 1 base and J dropped 6; count of bases not matched to a gene: 8. For the CDR3, the DNA is TGTGCCAGTAGTATAGCCCCGACAGGGGTGGGTCAGCCCCAGCATTTT. Translating gives CASSIAPTGVGQPQHF.